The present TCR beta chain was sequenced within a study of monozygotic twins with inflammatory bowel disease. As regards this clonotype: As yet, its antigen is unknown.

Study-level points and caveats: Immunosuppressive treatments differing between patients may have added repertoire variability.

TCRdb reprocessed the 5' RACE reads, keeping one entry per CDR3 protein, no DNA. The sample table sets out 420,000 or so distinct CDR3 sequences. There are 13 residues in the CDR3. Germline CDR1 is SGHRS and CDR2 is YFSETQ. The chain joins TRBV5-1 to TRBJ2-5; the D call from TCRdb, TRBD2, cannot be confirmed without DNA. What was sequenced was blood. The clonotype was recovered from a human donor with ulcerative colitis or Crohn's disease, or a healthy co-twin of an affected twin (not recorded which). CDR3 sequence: CATASEYQETQYF.